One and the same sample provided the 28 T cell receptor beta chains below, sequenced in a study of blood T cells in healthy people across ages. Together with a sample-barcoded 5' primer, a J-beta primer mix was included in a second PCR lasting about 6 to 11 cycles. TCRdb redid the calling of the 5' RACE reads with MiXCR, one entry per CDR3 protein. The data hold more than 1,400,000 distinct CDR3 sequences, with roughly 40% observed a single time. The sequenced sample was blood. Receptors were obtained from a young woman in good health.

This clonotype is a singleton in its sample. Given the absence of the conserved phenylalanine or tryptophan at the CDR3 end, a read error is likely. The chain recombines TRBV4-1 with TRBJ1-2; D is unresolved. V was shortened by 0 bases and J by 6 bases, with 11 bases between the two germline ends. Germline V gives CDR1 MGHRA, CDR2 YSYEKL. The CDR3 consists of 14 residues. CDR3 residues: CASSQDPKGNGYTL. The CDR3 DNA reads TGCGCCAGCAGCCAAGATCCGAAGGGCAATGGCTACACCCTC.

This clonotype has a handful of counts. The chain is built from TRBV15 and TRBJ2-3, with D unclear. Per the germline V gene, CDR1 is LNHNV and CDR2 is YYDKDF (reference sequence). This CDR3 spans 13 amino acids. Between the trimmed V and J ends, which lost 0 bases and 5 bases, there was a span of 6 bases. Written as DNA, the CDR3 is TGTGCCACCAGCAGAGAGGCCGGAGATACGCAGTATTTT. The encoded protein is CATSREAGDTQYF.

The CDR3 reads CASTLGHNTEAFF. The CDR3 DNA sequence: TGTGCCAGCACCCTCGGGCACAACACTGAAGCTTTCTTT. The rearrangement links TRBV12-3 or TRBV12-4 to TRBJ1-1; D is ambiguous. This CDR3 is built from 13 residues. Trimming left V 7 bases short and J 2 bases short, with 11 bases between.

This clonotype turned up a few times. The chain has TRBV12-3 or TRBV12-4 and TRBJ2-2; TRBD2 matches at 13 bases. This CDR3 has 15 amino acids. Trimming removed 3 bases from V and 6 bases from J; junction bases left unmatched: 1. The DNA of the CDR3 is TGTGCCAGCAGTTTGACTAGCGGGGGGCCCGGGGAGCTGTTTTTT. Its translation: CASSLTSGGPGELFF.

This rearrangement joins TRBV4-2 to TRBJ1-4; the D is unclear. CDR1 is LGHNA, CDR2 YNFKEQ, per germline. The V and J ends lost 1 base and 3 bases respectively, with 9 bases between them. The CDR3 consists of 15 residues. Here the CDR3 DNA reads TGTGCCAGCAGCCAAGTGAAGGATCCTAATGAAAAACTGTTTTTT. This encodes CASSQVKDPNEKLFF.

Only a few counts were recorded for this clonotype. This CDR3 reads CSAFFSLAGTSYEQFF. CDR3 DNA sequence: TGCAGTGCCTTCTTCTCACTAGCGGGAACTTCTTATGAGCAGTTCTTC. J is TRBJ2-1 and V is TRBV20-1; 10 bases agree with TRBD2. Germline V gene lookup returns CDR1 DFQATT and CDR2 SNEGSKA (reference sequence). This CDR3 region has 16 residues. Losses at the gene ends were 6 bases for V and 8 bases for J; bases not matched to a gene: 16.

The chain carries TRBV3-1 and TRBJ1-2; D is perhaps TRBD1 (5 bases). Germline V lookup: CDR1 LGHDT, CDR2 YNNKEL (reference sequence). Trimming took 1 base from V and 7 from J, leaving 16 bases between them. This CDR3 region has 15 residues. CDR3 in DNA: TGTGCCAGCAGCCAAGGTCGCATGGGGACGATTGGCTACACCTTC. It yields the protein CASSQGRMGTIGYTF. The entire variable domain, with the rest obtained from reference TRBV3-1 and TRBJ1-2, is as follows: DTAVSQTPKYLVTQMGNDKSIKCEQNLGHDTMYWYKQDSKKFLKIMFSYNNKELIINETVPNRFSPKSPDKAHLNLHINSLELGDSAVYFCASSQGRMGTIGYTFGSGTRLTVV.

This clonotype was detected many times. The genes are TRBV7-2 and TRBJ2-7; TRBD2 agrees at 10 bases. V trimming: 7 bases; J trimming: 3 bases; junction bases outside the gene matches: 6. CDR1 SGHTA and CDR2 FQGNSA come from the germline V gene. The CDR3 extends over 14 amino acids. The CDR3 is CASTLAGNNYEQYF. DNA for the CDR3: TGTGCCAGCACACTAGCGGGGAACAACTACGAGCAGTACTTC. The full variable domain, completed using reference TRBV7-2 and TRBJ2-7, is GAGVSQSPSNKVTEKGKDVELRCDPISGHTALYWYRQSLGQGLEFLIYFQGNSAPDKSGLPSDRFSAERTGGSVSTLTIQRTQQEDSAVYLCASTLAGNNYEQYFGPGTRLTVT.

The CDR3 loop reads CASSSGSGELFF. The CDR3, as DNA: TGCGCCAGCAGCTCAGGCTCCGGGGAGCTGTTTTTT. This chain links TRBV5-1 with TRBJ2-2; no definite D call. The germline V gene has CDR1 SGHRS and CDR2 YFSETQ. V was pared by 3 bases and J by 6 bases, with 6 bases between. CDR3 length equals 12 residues.

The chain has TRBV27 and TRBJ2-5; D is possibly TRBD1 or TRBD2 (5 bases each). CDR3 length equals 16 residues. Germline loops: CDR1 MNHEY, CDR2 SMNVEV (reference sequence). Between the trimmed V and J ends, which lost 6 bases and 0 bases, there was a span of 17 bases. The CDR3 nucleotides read TGTGCCAGCAGGCCAGACTCGGGACCCAACCAAGAGACCCAGTACTTC. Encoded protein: CASRPDSGPNQETQYF.

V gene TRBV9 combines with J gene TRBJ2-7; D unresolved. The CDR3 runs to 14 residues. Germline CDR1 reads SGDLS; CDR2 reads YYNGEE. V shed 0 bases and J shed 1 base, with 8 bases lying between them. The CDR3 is CASSVDPNSYEQYF. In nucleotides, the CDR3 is TGTGCCAGCAGCGTAGACCCGAATTCCTACGAGCAGTACTTC.

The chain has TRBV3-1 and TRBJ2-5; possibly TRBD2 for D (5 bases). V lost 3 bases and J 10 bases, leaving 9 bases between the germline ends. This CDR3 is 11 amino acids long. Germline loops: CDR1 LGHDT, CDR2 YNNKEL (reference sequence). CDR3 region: CASSQYGDQYF. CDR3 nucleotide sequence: TGTGCCAGCAGCCAGTACGGGGACCAGTACTTC.

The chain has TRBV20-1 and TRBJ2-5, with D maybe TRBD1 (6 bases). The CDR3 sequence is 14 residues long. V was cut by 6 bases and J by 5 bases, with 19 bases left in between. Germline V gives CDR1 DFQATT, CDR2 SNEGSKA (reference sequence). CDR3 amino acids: CSAPRILGAETQYF. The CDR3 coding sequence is TGCAGTGCCCCTAGAATCCTGGGGGCCGAGACCCAGTACTTC.

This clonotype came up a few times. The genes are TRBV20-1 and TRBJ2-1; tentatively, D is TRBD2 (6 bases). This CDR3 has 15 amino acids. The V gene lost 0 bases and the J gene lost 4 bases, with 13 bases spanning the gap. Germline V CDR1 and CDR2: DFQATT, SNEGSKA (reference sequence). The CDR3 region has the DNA TGCAGTGCTAGAGATCTGACGGGAGTGTACAATGAGCAGTTCTTC. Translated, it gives CSARDLTGVYNEQFF.

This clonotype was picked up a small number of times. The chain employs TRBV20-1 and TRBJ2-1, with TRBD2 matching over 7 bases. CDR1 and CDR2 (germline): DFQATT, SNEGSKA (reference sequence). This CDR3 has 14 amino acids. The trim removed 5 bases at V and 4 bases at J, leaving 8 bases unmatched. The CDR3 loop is CSAARTSAYNEQFF. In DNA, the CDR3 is TGCAGTGCTGCCCGAACTAGCGCTTACAATGAGCAGTTCTTC.

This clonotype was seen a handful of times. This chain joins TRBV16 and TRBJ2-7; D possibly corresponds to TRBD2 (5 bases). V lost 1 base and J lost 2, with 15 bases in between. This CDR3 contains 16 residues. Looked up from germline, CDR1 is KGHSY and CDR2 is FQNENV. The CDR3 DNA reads TGTGCCAGCAGCCAATTTGAGGGCTTCGGTACCTACGAGCAGTACTTC. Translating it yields CASSQFEGFGTYEQYF. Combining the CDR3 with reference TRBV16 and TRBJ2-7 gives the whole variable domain GEEVAQTPKHLVRGEGQKAKLYCAPIKGHSYVFWYQQVLKNEFKFLISFQNENVFDETGMPKERFSAKCLPNSPCSLEIQATKLEDSAVYFCASSQFEGFGTYEQYFGPGTRLTVT.

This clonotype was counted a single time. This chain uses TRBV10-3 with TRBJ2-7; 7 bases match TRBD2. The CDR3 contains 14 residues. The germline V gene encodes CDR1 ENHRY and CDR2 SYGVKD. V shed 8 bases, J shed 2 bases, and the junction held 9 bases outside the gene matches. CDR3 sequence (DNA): TGTGCCATCGGGTTGGCTAGCGGAACCTACGAGCAGTACTTC. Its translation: CAIGLASGTYEQYF.

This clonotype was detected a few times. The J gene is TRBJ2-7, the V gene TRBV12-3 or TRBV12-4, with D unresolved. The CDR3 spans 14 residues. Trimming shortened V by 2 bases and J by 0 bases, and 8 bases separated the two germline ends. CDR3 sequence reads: CASSLSYSSYEQYF. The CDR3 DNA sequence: TGTGCCAGCAGTTTAAGTTACAGCTCCTACGAGCAGTACTTC.

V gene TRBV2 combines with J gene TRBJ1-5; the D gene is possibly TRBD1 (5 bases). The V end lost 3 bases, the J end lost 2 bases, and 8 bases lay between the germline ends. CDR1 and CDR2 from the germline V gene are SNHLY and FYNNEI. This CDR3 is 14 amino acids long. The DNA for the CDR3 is TGTGCCAGCAGTGATCCCAGGGGCAATCAGCCCCAGCATTTT. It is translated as CASSDPRGNQPQHF.

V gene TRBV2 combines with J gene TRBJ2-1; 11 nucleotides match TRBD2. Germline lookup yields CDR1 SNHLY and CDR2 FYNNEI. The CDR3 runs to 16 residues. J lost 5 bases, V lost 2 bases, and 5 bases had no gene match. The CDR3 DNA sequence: TGTGCCAGCAGTGAATCCGGGACTAGCGGCGACAATGAGCAGTTCTTC. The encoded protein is CASSESGTSGDNEQFF. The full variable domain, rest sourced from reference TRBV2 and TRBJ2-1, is EPEVTQTPSHQVTQMGQEVILRCVPISNHLYFYWYRQILGQKVEFLVSFYNNEISEKSEIFDDQFSVERPDGSNFTLKIRSTKLEDSAMYFCASSESGTSGDNEQFFGPGTRLTVL.

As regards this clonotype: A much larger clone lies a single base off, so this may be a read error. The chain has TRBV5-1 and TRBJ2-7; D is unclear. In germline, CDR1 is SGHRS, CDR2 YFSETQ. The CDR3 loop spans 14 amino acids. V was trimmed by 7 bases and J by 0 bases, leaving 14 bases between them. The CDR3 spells CASSVTQGSYEQYF. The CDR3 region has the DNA TGCGCCAGCTCCGTGACGCAAGGCTCCTACGAGCAGTACTTC.

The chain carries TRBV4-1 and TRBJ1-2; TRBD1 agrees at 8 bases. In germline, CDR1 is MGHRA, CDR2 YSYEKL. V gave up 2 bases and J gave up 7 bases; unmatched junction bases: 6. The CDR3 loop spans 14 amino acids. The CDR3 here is CASSQQGQGVGYTF. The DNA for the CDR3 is TGCGCCAGCAGCCAACAAGGACAGGGTGTTGGCTACACCTTC.

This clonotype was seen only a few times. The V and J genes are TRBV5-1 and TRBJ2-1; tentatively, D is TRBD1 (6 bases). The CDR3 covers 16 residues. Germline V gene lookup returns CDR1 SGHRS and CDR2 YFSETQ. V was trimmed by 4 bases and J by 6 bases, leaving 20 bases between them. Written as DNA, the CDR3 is TGCGCCAGCAGCAACCCCGGGACACTCCGTCTCAATGAGCAGTTCTTC. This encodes CASSNPGTLRLNEQFF. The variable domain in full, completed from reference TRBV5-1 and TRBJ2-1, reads KAGVTQTPRYLIKTRGQQVTLSCSPISGHRSVSWYQQTPGQGLQFLFEYFSETQRNKGNFPGRFSGRQFSNSRSEMNVSTLELGDSALYLCASSNPGTLRLNEQFFGPGTRLTVL.

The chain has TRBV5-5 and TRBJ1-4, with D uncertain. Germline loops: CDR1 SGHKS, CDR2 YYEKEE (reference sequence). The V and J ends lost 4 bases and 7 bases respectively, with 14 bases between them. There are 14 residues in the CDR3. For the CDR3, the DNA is TGTGCCAGCAGCCTCCAAACGCAAGGTGAAAAACTGTTTTTT. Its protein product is CASSLQTQGEKLFF. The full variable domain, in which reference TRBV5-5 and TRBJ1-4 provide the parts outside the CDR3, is DAGVTQSPTHLIKTRGQQVTLRCSPISGHKSVSWYQQVLGQGPQFIFQYYEKEERGRGNFPDRFSARQFPNYSSELNVNALLLGDSALYLCASSLQTQGEKLFFGSGTQLSVL.

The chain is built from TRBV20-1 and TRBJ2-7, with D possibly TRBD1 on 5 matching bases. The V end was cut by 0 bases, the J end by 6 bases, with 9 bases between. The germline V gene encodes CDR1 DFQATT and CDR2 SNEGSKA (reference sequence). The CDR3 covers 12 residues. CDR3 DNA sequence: TGCAGTGCTAGAGACACAGGCTTCGAGCAGTACTTC. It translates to CSARDTGFEQYF.

The CDR3 here is CASSQGGKRTNTGELFF. CDR3 sequence (DNA): TGTGCCAGCAGCCAAGGTGGTAAAAGGACGAACACCGGGGAGCTGTTTTTT. The rearrangement uses TRBV14 and TRBJ2-2; no reliable D call. This CDR3 contains 17 residues. V was pared by 1 base and J by 0 bases, with 12 bases between. CDR1 is SGHDN, CDR2 FVKESK, per germline.

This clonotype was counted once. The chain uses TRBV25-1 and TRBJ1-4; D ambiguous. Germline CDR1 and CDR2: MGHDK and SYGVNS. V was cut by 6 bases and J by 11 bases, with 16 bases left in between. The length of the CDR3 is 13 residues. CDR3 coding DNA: TGTGCCAGCAGAGAGGCTGTGGGTGGGAAACTGTTTTTT. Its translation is CASREAVGGKLFF.

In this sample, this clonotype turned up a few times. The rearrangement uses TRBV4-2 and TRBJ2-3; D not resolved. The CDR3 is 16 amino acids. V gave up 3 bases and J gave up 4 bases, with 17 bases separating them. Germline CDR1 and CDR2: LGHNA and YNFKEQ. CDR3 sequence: CASSQDRNGPADTQYF. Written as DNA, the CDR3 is TGTGCCAGCAGCCAGGATAGGAATGGGCCGGCAGATACGCAGTATTTT.